Sequencing of this T cell receptor beta chain was carried out in a study of cytomegalovirus exposure and HLA in healthy donors. Looking at the study overall: The study's early data release held some 85 million unique TCRs from HLA-typed donors.

General study points: It is likely that the observed cluster of highly shared sequence variants was a sequencing artifact.

The PCR contained 60 Vbeta and 13 Jbeta primers. The protocol was immunoSEQ multiplex PCR, while the TCRdb copy is restricted to in-frame clones and leaves out a portion. The sample lists more than 95,000 clones, about a tenth occurring once. A note on this clone: Its antigen remains unknown.

Sequencing input: PBMCs. This TCR came from a man aged 35 to 55 in good health and CMV-seropositive.

The CDR3, as DNA: TGTGCCAGCAGTGAGAATCTAGCGGGGACCCTTTCCTACGAGCAGTACTTC. Amino acid sequence: CASSENLAGTLSYEQYF. The V call is TRBV6-1, the J call TRBJ2-7, with 9 bases aligning to TRBD2. The CDR3 has 17 amino acids. V was pared by 3 bases and J by 1 base, with 10 bases of the junction left unmatched. Per germline, CDR1 MNHNS and CDR2 SASEGT.